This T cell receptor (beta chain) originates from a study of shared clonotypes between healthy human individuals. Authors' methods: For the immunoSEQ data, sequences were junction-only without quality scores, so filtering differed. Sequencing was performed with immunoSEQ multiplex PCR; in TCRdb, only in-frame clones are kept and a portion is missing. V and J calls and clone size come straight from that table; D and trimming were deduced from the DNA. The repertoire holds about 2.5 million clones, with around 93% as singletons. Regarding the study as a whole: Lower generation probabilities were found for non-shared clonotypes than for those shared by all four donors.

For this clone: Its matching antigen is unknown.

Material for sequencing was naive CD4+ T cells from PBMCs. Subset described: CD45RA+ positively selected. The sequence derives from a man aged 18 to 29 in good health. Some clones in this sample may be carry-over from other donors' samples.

The CDR3 sequence is CASRLRGGVQETQYF. The DNA for the CDR3 is TGTGCCAGCCGCCTAAGAGGGGGCGTTCAAGAGACCCAGTACTTC. The gene calls are TRBV27 and TRBJ2-5; 7 bases line up with TRBD1. Germline CDR1 is MNHEY and CDR2 is SMNVEV (reference sequence). The CDR3 has 15 residues. Losses at the gene ends were 8 bases for V and 2 bases for J; bases not matched to a gene: 11.